The entry below describes one TCR beta chain. What it binds is unknown. These data belong to a study of blood T cells in healthy people across ages. Regarding the study as a whole: Across the age range, TCR beta diversity per million T cells fell in a roughly linear way.

Germline CDR1 and CDR2: MNHNS and SASEGT. The germline V and J ends were trimmed by 6 bases and 5 bases, with 16 bases remaining between them. The CDR3 is made up of 14 amino acids. PCR was performed a second time for about 7 to 11 cycles using a sample-barcoded 5' primer and a J-beta primer mix. MiXCR, run by TCRdb on the 5' RACE reads, gives a single entry per CDR3 protein. The sample consists of around 1,800,000 distinct CDR3 sequences, 30% to 40% of them appearing once. The receptor was isolated from a human donor in good health. The chain couples TRBV6-1 to TRBJ1-1; perhaps TRBD1 as D (5 bases). The sample was blood. CDR3 bases: TGTGCCAGCAGACTGTCGGGGGAGTGGACTGAAGCTTTCTTT. The encoded protein is CASRLSGEWTEAFF.